The source of this T cell receptor beta chain is a study of blood T cells in healthy people across ages (dated by TCRdb to the mid-2010s). Study-level background: In model experiments, template switching captured about one uniquely barcoded TCR beta cDNA molecule for every two T cells. Using deep sequencing normalized with unique cDNA molecular identifiers, the study measured how TCR beta repertoire diversity changes with age. Four age groups were formed from the donors: young (average around 15 years), middle-aged (approximately 40), aged (62) and long-lived (roughly 88). The study analyzed two additional independent replicas of 1 million unique cDNA reads from the same blood draw for two donors, one aged 18 to 29 and one aged 80 or older. Findings and caveats that apply to the study as a whole: Because profiling used bulk unsorted PBMCs, naive and antigen-experienced compartments could not be compared conclusively. Compared with the aged group, more naive CD4+ T cells, fewer expanded clones and increased TCR diversity were shown by the long-lived group, suggesting age selection. The CMV infection status of donors was not known, potentially confounding age-related changes in expanded clonotypes. As age increased, observed TCR beta diversity per million T cells dropped in a roughly linear way, and a significant reduction was already evident by age about 40. A strong correlation was found between observed TCR beta diversity and the percentage of naive T cells measured by flow cytometry. Estimates of total diversity based on one million sequenced T cells were considered lower bounds and underestimates.

The donors were some 36 Caucasian individuals from Russia, aged 6 to 90 years, who were systemically healthy. Each donor gave ten milliliters of peripheral blood, drawn into EDTA-treated Vacutainer tubes. Ficoll-Paque density-gradient centrifugation was used to isolate PBMCs, with at least 6 million obtained per sample. Total RNA was extracted from PBMCs with Trizol reagent, with at least 6 micrograms obtained per sample. For every donor, flow cytometry on a PBMC aliquot measured the percentage of naive CD45RAhigh/CD27high T cells. The protocol used for the library was 5' RACE. This sample was sequenced with an Illumina HiSeq 2500. A second PCR of about 6 to 11 cycles was performed with a sample-barcoded 5' primer and a J-beta primer mix. A unique molecular identifier was introduced onto each TCR beta cDNA molecule by a template-switch 5' adaptor carrying 12 random nucleotides. At least 2.5 million CDR3-containing paired-end reads were obtained from each sample. All of the RNA was converted into first-strand cDNA using the Mint cDNA synthesis kit, with a TRBC-specific oligonucleotide serving as the primer. Following uracil-DNA glycosylase treatment, a first 18-cycle PCR with universal primers M1SS and BC2_uni_R was performed on all cDNA. The original methods were these. Each sample was normalized by randomly selecting 1 million high-quality reads, each carrying a distinct molecular identifier. Instead of being binned into consensus sequences, reads that shared molecular identifiers were thrown out. MiTCR, with a Q25 quality threshold and the strictest error-elimination algorithm, was used for CDR3 identification, clonotype clustering and error correction. A nonparametric unseen species model with Euler transformation was used to estimate a lower bound on total TCR beta diversity. TCRdb's own reprocessing of the public reads used fastp at Q25 and MiXCR and kept productive beta chains. Rows with one shared CDR3 protein collapse into an entry with the most common genes and DNA. These V and J calls derive from TCRdb rather than the authors' analysis. This sample is represented by around 1,000,000 distinct CDR3 sequences; approximately 25% of them were singletons. About 0.72% of the sample lies in the top ten.

This clonotype was seen only once. The clone's antigen remains unknown. No base-level quality is on record; no much larger clone is a single base apart. CDR1 and CDR2, per the germline V gene (reference sequence), are SEHNR and FQNEAQ. Trimming at the junction amounts to 0 bases on V and 0 bases on J, and the germline ends lie 11 bases apart. From cysteine to phenylalanine, the CDR3 is 16 amino acids long. Just CDR3 DNA is preserved here, 48 bases in frame from base 1. These sequences were also reported in another study, on T cells of mothers and their children. Per that second paper: Nine systemically healthy Caucasian individuals served as donors, namely three mothers together with their six children. cDNA synthesis consumed the entire amount of extracted RNA, loaded at roughly 1.5 ug RNA in each 15 ul reaction. In the second PCR, the M1S primer introduced both the sample barcodes and 2-4 random nucleotides. Over 8 million TCR beta CDR3 reads came from each mother, compared with approximately 2.8 million reads from each child. TCR recombination output is similarly shaped by thymic selection in related and unrelated pairs, with a minor effect exerted by inherited differences. Normalized repertoire overlap was always found to be slightly, but never significantly, higher in related mother-child pairs than in unrelated mother-child pairs. No persistent microchimeric T cell clones were found, with a detection sensitivity of 85 to 100 clones per million clonotypes. The study used deep NGS to compare TCR beta repertoires of mothers and children, seeking features distinguishing related mother-child pairs from unrelated individuals. Mothers averaged approximately 41 +/- 4 years of age and children averaged about 10 +/- 4 years. After adapter ligation with NEBNext reagents, the libraries were sequenced on Illumina HiSeq 2000 with 100+100 nt paired-end reads. To prevent cross-contamination, the mother and child libraries were prepared a month apart and were sequenced in separate runs. Each donor had between about 500,000 and 2,300,000 distinct TCR beta clonotypes identified. Naive TCR beta clonotypes were estimated from low-frequency clonotypes matched to each donor's FACS-determined naive share, without sorting.

The chain links TRBV7-9 with TRBJ1-2, with no reliable assignment of the D segment. The sequence derives from a girl aged 2 to 9 in good health. The sample consisted of blood. CDR3 protein: CASSLAGSGSNYGYTF. The base sequence is TGTGCCAGCAGCTTAGCTGGTTCCGGGTCTAACTATGGCTACACCTTC.